The 26 T cell receptor beta chains given below trace back to one sample, sequenced in a study of T cell repertoires in cytomegalovirus infection. No antigen has been assigned to these receptors. TCRdb reprocessed the reads via MiXCR and lists one record per CDR3 protein. The sample holds roughly 990,000 distinct CDR3 sequences, approximately 32% seen once. Sample: cultured CD8+ T cells from PBMCs, taken from culture after CMV antigen stimulation. These receptors originate from a human donor in good health (CMV status not recorded). Some clones in this sample may be carry-over from other donors' samples.

In this sample, this clonotype turned up a few times. J is TRBJ1-1 and V is TRBV18; perhaps TRBD1 as D (5 bases). CDR1 and CDR2 (germline): KGHSH, LQKENI. This CDR3 is 15 amino acids long. V was trimmed by 2 bases and J by 4 bases, leaving 14 bases between them. DNA of the CDR3: TGTGCCAGCTCACCAGAGTGGCAAGGGGCCACTGAAGCTTTCTTT. Its translation is CASSPEWQGATEAFF. The whole variable domain, filled in from reference TRBV18 and TRBJ1-1, reads NAGVMQNPRHLVRRRGQEARLRCSPMKGHSHVYWYRQLPEEGLKFMVYLQKENIIDESGMPKERFSAEFPKEGPSILRIQQVVRGDSAAYFCASSPEWQGATEAFFGQGTRLTVV.

This chain uses TRBV7-9 with TRBJ2-4; 8 bases match TRBD2. Germline lookup yields CDR1 SEHNR and CDR2 FQNEAQ (reference sequence). The trim removed 8 bases at V and 0 bases at J, leaving 9 bases unmatched. The CDR3 runs 16 residues. CDR3 DNA: TGTGCCAGCGGAGAGGCGGGGGGACTAGCCAAAAACATTCAGTACTTC. This gives the protein CASGEAGGLAKNIQYF.

Of note for this clonotype: This may arise from a read error, as a much more abundant clone is one base away. The rearrangement uses TRBV7-6 and TRBJ2-3; D gene uncertain. CDR3 length: 13 amino acids. V was trimmed by 5 bases and J by 2 bases, leaving 8 bases between them. In germline, CDR1 is SGHVS, CDR2 FNYEAQ. In nucleotides, the CDR3 is TGTGCCAGCAGCCCCGCGATCACAGATACGCAGTATTTT. Translated, it gives CASSPAITDTQYF. Complete variable domain (other parts from reference TRBV7-6 and TRBJ2-3): GAGVSQSPRYKVTKRGQDVALRCDPISGHVSLYWYRQALGQGPEFLTYFNYEAQQDKSGLPNDRFSAERPEGSISTLTIQRTEQRDSAMYRCASSPAITDTQYFGPGTRLTVL.

There are many counts of this clonotype. The chain carries TRBV7-8 and TRBJ2-1; perhaps TRBD1 as D (6 bases). Germline values: CDR1 SGHVS, CDR2 FQNEAQ. CDR3 length equals 16 residues. The V gene lost 3 bases and the J gene lost 0 bases, with 12 bases spanning the gap. CDR3 in amino acids: CASSFPDRSSYNEQFF. For the CDR3, the DNA is TGTGCCAGCAGCTTCCCTGACAGGAGCTCCTACAATGAGCAGTTCTTC.

The rearrangement uses TRBV19 and TRBJ1-6; 9 nucleotides match TRBD1. In germline, CDR1 is LNHDA, CDR2 SQIVND (reference sequence). J lost 8 bases, V lost 3 bases, and 8 bases had no gene match. The CDR3 runs to 16 residues. CDR3 in DNA: TGTGCCAGTAGTATCAACTGGGACAGGGTAGATTCACCCCTCCACTTT. Translating gives CASSINWDRVDSPLHF.

About this clonotype: Compared with germline, one end of the junction differs, possibly owing to a read error. This chain uses TRBV20-1 with TRBJ1-5; TRBD1 matches at 11 bases. The CDR3 loop spans 15 amino acids. Germline lookup yields CDR1 DFQATT and CDR2 SNEGSKA (reference sequence). The chain's CDR3 is CSARDWTGGKQPQHF. The CDR3 DNA reads as TGCAGTGCTAGAGACTGGACAGGGGGCAAACAGCCCCAGCATTTT.

This clonotype came up a few times. This chain links TRBV7-9 with TRBJ2-3; D gene uncertain. This CDR3 comprises 15 residues. Germline CDR1 reads SEHNR; CDR2 reads FQNEAQ (reference sequence). V lost 5 bases and J 2 bases, leaving 14 bases between the germline ends. CDR3 in amino acids: CASSGAKPPTDTQYF. DNA for the CDR3: TGTGCCAGCAGCGGCGCAAAACCCCCCACAGATACGCAGTATTTT. Full variable domain (rest looked up from reference TRBV7-9 and TRBJ2-3): DTGVSQNPRHKITKRGQNVTFRCDPISEHNRLYWYRQTLGQGPEFLTYFQNEAQLEKSRLLSDRFSAERPKGSFSTLEIQRTEQGDSAMYLCASSGAKPPTDTQYFGPGTRLTVL.

At least ten counts were recorded for this clonotype. The chain joins TRBV7-8 to TRBJ1-1, with D unresolved. This CDR3 spans 13 amino acids. The germline gives CDR1 SGHVS, CDR2 FQNEAQ. V lost 5 bases, J lost 1 base, and 8 bases lay in between. The CDR3 DNA sequence: TGTGCCAGCAGCCATAGACGGAACACTGAAGCTTTCTTT. Translated, it gives CASSHRRNTEAFF.

This clonotype turned up a few times. The chain uses TRBV4-3 and TRBJ2-1; D is possibly TRBD1 (6 bases). CDR3 size: 16 residues. V was trimmed by 3 bases and J by 5 bases, leaving 17 bases between them. Germline assignment: CDR1 LGHNA and CDR2 YSLEER. CDR3 in amino acids: CASSHEVRGAHNEQFF. The CDR3 DNA sequence: TGCGCCAGCAGCCATGAGGTCAGGGGAGCCCACAATGAGCAGTTCTTC.

This chain links TRBV20-1 with TRBJ1-2; 7 bases fit TRBD1. V trimming: 0 bases; J trimming: 5 bases; junction bases outside the gene matches: 9. The germline gives CDR1 DFQATT, CDR2 SNEGSKA (reference sequence). The CDR3 runs to 15 residues. The CDR3: CSARDRSGGEYGYTF. CDR3 DNA sequence: TGCAGTGCTAGAGATCGGTCAGGGGGGGAGTATGGCTACACCTTC.

Regarding this clonotype: This could be a read error, since a much larger clone is one nucleotide away. The chain joins TRBV7-6 to TRBJ1-5, with 8 bases matching TRBD1. This CDR3 is built from 16 residues. CDR1 is SGHVS, CDR2 FNYEAQ, per germline. This CDR3 reads CASSPGQGGVNQSQHF. In DNA, the CDR3 is TGTGCCAGCAGCCCAGGACAGGGTGGAGTCAATCAGTCCCAGCATTTT. Combining the CDR3 with reference TRBV7-6 and TRBJ1-5 gives the whole variable domain GAGVSQSPRYKVTKRGQDVALRCDPISGHVSLYWYRQALGQGPEFLTYFNYEAQQDKSGLPNDRFSAERPEGSISTLTIQRTEQRDSAMYRCASSPGQGGVNQSQHFGDGTRLSIL.

The CDR3 protein is CASSLLRQGVFEQFF. For the CDR3, the DNA is TGTGCCAGCAGTTTGCTAAGACAGGGCGTTTTTGAGCAGTTCTTC. The rearrangement links TRBV27 to TRBJ2-1; 7 bases are shared with TRBD1. The CDR3 loop spans 15 amino acids. CDR1 is MNHEY and CDR2 is SMNVEV in the germline V gene (reference sequence). With V trimmed by 3 bases and J by 9 bases, 11 bases remained unmatched.

This clonotype was counted at least ten times. The chain employs TRBV7-8 and TRBJ1-2; D gene ambiguous. The CDR3 runs to 15 residues. The V gene's germline CDR1 is SGHVS and CDR2 FQNEAQ. V was clipped by 4 bases and J by 5 bases, with 17 bases between them. CDR3 in amino acids: CASSSSILTSYGYTF. CDR3 bases: TGTGCCAGCAGCTCAAGCATACTAACGTCTTATGGCTACACCTTC.

The chain has TRBV12-3 or TRBV12-4 and TRBJ2-2, with D unresolved. V lost 5 bases, J lost 2 bases, and 9 bases lay in between. The CDR3 spans 14 residues. CDR3 sequence: CASSARTNTGELFF. The CDR3 DNA follows: TGTGCCAGCAGTGCTAGGACCAACACCGGGGAGCTGTTTTTT.

This clonotype was seen many times. The chain uses TRBV7-6 and TRBJ2-7; D unresolved. The CDR3 consists of 16 residues. V gave up 6 bases and J gave up 3 bases, with 21 bases separating them. Germline loops: CDR1 SGHVS, CDR2 FNYEAQ. The CDR3 region is CASRFVGWGNNYEQYV. The CDR3 DNA reads as TGTGCCAGCAGGTTCGTCGGCTGGGGTAATAACTACGAGCAGTACGTC.

This clonotype was seen repeatedly, ten times or more. The chain carries TRBV11-3 and TRBJ2-1; 11 positions agree with TRBD2. The germline CDR1 and CDR2 sequences are SGHNT and YENEEA. With V trimmed by 5 bases and J by 7 bases, 7 bases remained unmatched. The CDR3 loop spans 15 amino acids. The CDR3 reads CASSPGTSGRNEQFF. In DNA, the CDR3 is TGTGCCAGCAGCCCCGGGACTAGCGGCCGGAATGAGCAGTTCTTC.

This clonotype was counted only a few times. V is TRBV6-1 and J is TRBJ2-2, with D uncertain. The CDR3 covers 12 residues. Trimming shortened V by 7 bases and J by 7 bases, and 10 bases separated the two germline ends. Germline assignment: CDR1 MNHNS and CDR2 SASEGT. The CDR3 sequence: CASMNVDGELFF. CDR3 in DNA: TGTGCCAGCATGAACGTTGACGGGGAGCTGTTTTTT.

The table lists this clonotype with a few counts. The V and J genes are TRBV5-6 and TRBJ2-1, with D perhaps matching TRBD1 (5 bases). V was pared by 1 base and J by 4 bases, with 12 bases between. Per germline, CDR1 SGHDT and CDR2 YYEEEE. The CDR3 extends over 15 amino acids. CDR3 loop: CASSLIGEMYNEQFF. The CDR3 nucleotides read TGTGCCAGCAGCTTGATAGGGGAAATGTACAATGAGCAGTTCTTC.

V is TRBV27 and J is TRBJ1-5; perhaps TRBD1 as D (6 bases). The V gene's germline CDR1 is MNHEY and CDR2 SMNVEV (reference sequence). With 10 bases removed from V and 4 bases from J, the gap between germline ends came to 17 bases. This CDR3 contains 14 residues. The CDR3 sequence is CATRGGGRNQPQHF. The CDR3 DNA follows: TGTGCCACCAGGGGAGGAGGGAGAAATCAGCCCCAGCATTTT.

In its sample, this clonotype was seen once. The chain combines TRBV4-1 with TRBJ2-3; D not resolved. This CDR3 comprises 15 residues. Per germline, CDR1 MGHRA and CDR2 YSYEKL. Trimming left V 3 bases short and J 0 bases short, with 10 bases between. CDR3 in DNA: TGCGCCAGCAGCCACCGAAAGACTAGCACAGATACGCAGTATTTT. Translation gives CASSHRKTSTDTQYF.

This clonotype appeared a few times. V and J are TRBV27 and TRBJ1-2, with 9 bases matching TRBD1. The CDR3 runs to 16 residues. Germline-derived CDR1 and CDR2 are MNHEY and SMNVEV (reference sequence). J lost 2 bases, V lost 3 bases, and 7 bases had no gene match. Written as DNA, the CDR3 is TGTGCCAGCAGTTTCCACGTGGACAGGGGAAACTATGGCTACACCTTC. Translation: CASSFHVDRGNYGYTF.

Only a few counts were recorded for this clonotype. The J gene is TRBJ1-2, the V gene TRBV7-9; maybe TRBD1 (6 bases). This CDR3 contains 15 residues. Trimming pared 5 bases from V and 2 bases from J, leaving 15 bases between. Germline lookup yields CDR1 SEHNR and CDR2 FQNEAQ (reference sequence). In DNA form, the CDR3 reads TGTGCCAGCAGCCCCCCCGGGACACTAAACTATGGCTACACCTTC. It codes for CASSPPGTLNYGYTF.

The chain uses TRBV5-5 and TRBJ1-1; D unresolved. Trimming stripped 6 bases from V and 2 bases from J, with 8 bases between. Per germline, CDR1 SGHKS and CDR2 YYEKEE (reference sequence). The CDR3 has 12 residues. The DNA of the CDR3 is TGTGCCAGCACCGACATTAACACTGAAGCTTTCTTT. This encodes CASTDINTEAFF.

This clonotype turned up a few times. This rearrangement joins TRBV6-5 to TRBJ2-2, with no clear D. The CDR3 is 14 residues long. Germline CDR1 MNHEY, CDR2 SVGAGI. V shed 2 bases and J shed 5 bases, with 9 bases lying between them. The DNA for the CDR3 is TGTGCCAGCAGTTACCAGGTCCTTACCGGGGAGCTGTTTTTT. Translated: CASSYQVLTGELFF.

The chain combines TRBV11-2 with TRBJ2-2, with D unresolved. V was cut by 1 base and J by 0 bases, with 9 bases left in between. The CDR3 has 16 amino acids. Germline values: CDR1 SGHAT, CDR2 FQNNGV. The CDR3 sequence is CASSLVQTANTGELFF. The CDR3 DNA follows: TGTGCCAGCAGCTTAGTTCAGACCGCGAACACCGGGGAGCTGTTTTTT.

The V gene is TRBV4-2, the J gene TRBJ2-1, with a tentative D call TRBD2 (7 bases). The CDR3 spans 15 residues. Germline V gives CDR1 LGHNA, CDR2 YNFKEQ. Between the trimmed V and J ends, which lost 5 bases and 4 bases, there was a span of 15 bases. CDR3 residues: CASSGGGMRYNEQFF. The CDR3 DNA is TGTGCCAGCAGCGGCGGGGGCATGAGGTACAATGAGCAGTTCTTC.